The 9 T cell receptor beta chains presented below share a single source sample, sequenced in a study of spatial heterogeneity in lung cancer. TCRdb re-called the 5' RACE reads with MiXCR, one entry per CDR3 protein. The sample has approximately 41,000 distinct CDR3 sequences, over 9.5% seen once. Documented time point: blood at routine non-recurrence follow-up after resection. The sample here was PBMCs, taken at follow-up. These receptors all stem from a female donor with early-stage non-small cell lung cancer.

Ten or more counts support this clonotype. V gene TRBV30 combines with J gene TRBJ1-5, with no clear D. The CDR3 length is 14 residues. V lost 1 base and J lost 2, with 9 bases in between. Germline CDR1 GTSNPN, CDR2 SVGIG (reference sequence). In DNA, the CDR3 is TGTGCCTGGAGTGAGAAAAGGGGCAATCAGCCCCAGCATTTT. Translation gives CAWSEKRGNQPQHF.

This clonotype was counted ten times or more. The chain's CDR3 is CASSSVGQGVVSSPLHF. The CDR3, as DNA: TGCGCCAGCAGCTCCGTTGGCCAGGGGGTAGTGAGTTCACCCCTCCACTTT. This chain uses TRBV5-1 with TRBJ1-6, with 7 bases matching TRBD1. The germline gives CDR1 SGHRS, CDR2 YFSETQ. The V gene end was trimmed by 3 bases and the J gene end by 9 bases; junction bases not matched to a gene: 15. The CDR3 runs 17 residues.

The V call is TRBV11-2, the J call TRBJ1-2; maybe TRBD1 (5 bases). The CDR3 sequence is 17 residues long. V was trimmed by 5 bases and J by 7 bases, leaving 26 bases between them. The germline gives CDR1 SGHAT, CDR2 FQNNGV. CDR3 coding DNA: TGTGCCAGCAGCCCCATATTTCGCCGGGGGGGGAAGCTTGGCTACACCTTC. Translating gives CASSPIFRRGGKLGYTF.

This clonotype was counted a few times. The genes are TRBV18 and TRBJ2-7; 9 bases agree with TRBD1. J lost 3 bases, V lost 5 bases, and 11 bases had no gene match. This CDR3 has 16 residues. The germline V gene has CDR1 KGHSH and CDR2 LQKENI. CDR3 DNA: TGTGCCAGCTCAACGGCGTCCGGGACAGGGTTCTACGAGCAGTACTTC. Encoded protein: CASSTASGTGFYEQYF.

J is TRBJ2-1 and V is TRBV15, with 7 nucleotides matching TRBD2. With 0 bases clipped from V and 8 bases from J, the junction kept 4 bases outside the gene matches. Germline V CDR1 and CDR2: LNHNV, YYDKDF (reference sequence). This CDR3 has 14 amino acids. This CDR3 reads CATSREGGNDEQFF. CDR3 in DNA: TGTGCCACCAGCAGAGAGGGGGGGAACGATGAGCAGTTCTTC.

The table lists this clonotype with a few counts. This chain links TRBV28 with TRBJ2-5, with TRBD1 identical over 7 bases. Trimming at V came to 6 bases and at J to 2 bases, leaving 12 bases not matched to a gene. Germline loops: CDR1 MDHEN, CDR2 SYDVKM. This CDR3 has 16 residues. CDR3 nucleotides: TGTGCCAGCAGAAAACTTAGGGACAGCCTACAAGAGACCCAGTACTTC. It specifies CASRKLRDSLQETQYF.

This clonotype was seen ten or more times. The chain employs TRBV20-1 and TRBJ2-7; tentative D call: TRBD2 (5 bases). Germline V gene sequence: CDR1 DFQATT, CDR2 SNEGSKA (reference sequence). Between the trimmed V and J ends, which lost 6 bases and 5 bases, there was a span of 23 bases. This CDR3 is 15 amino acids long. CDR3 in amino acids: CSAQQPGGGLHEQYF. The CDR3 bases are TGCAGTGCGCAACAACCGGGTGGCGGACTCCACGAGCAGTACTTC.

A few counts support this clonotype. The gene calls are TRBV7-6 and TRBJ2-3; the D gene is possibly TRBD2 (5 bases). Germline V gives CDR1 SGHVS, CDR2 FNYEAQ. There are 14 residues in the CDR3. V was shortened by 10 bases and J by 4 bases, with 18 bases between the two germline ends. CDR3 sequence reads: CATRQLVTADTQYF. The CDR3 nucleotides read TGTGCCACTCGACAACTAGTAACTGCAGATACGCAGTATTTT. Using reference TRBV7-6 and TRBJ2-3 for the parts outside the CDR3, the full variable domain is GAGVSQSPRYKVTKRGQDVALRCDPISGHVSLYWYRQALGQGPEFLTYFNYEAQQDKSGLPNDRFSAERPEGSISTLTIQRTEQRDSAMYRCATRQLVTADTQYFGPGTRLTVL.

This clonotype was seen many times. The V gene is TRBV3-1, the J gene TRBJ1-1; D possibly corresponds to TRBD1 (6 bases). The V end lost 1 base, the J end lost 3 bases, and 9 bases lay between the germline ends. Germline V gives CDR1 LGHDT, CDR2 YNNKEL (reference sequence). CDR3 length equals 14 residues. The CDR3 spells CASSQAQGYTEAFF. The CDR3 coding sequence is TGTGCCAGCAGCCAAGCACAGGGCTACACTGAAGCTTTCTTT. Based on the CDR3 plus reference TRBV3-1 and TRBJ1-1, the full variable domain is DTAVSQTPKYLVTQMGNDKSIKCEQNLGHDTMYWYKQDSKKFLKIMFSYNNKELIINETVPNRFSPKSPDKAHLNLHINSLELGDSAVYFCASSQAQGYTEAFFGQGTRLTVV.